The 30 T cell receptor beta chains reported below all come from one sample, sequenced in a study of cytomegalovirus exposure and HLA in healthy donors. Profiled with immunoSEQ multiplex PCR; TCRdb holds only in-frame clones, not every one. The table lists about 140,000 clones, approximately 87% of them singletons, with roughly 3% in the top ten. The source material was PBMCs. These receptors were collected from a man younger than 35 in good health and CMV-seronegative.

The chain carries TRBV18 and TRBJ2-1, with a possible D match to TRBD1 (5 bases). Germline CDR1 reads KGHSH; CDR2 reads LQKENI. Trimming took 3 bases from V and 0 from J, leaving 12 bases between them. CDR3 size: 16 residues. CDR3 in amino acids: CASSPGQLSSYNEQFF. As DNA, the CDR3 is TGTGCCAGCTCACCGGGGCAGCTGAGCTCCTACAATGAGCAGTTCTTC.

This clone was recorded once. The CDR3 spells CARSGLNSFQFF. CDR3 DNA sequence: TGTGCCAGGAGCGGACTGAACTCTTTTCAGTTCTTC. J is TRBJ2-1 and V is TRBV2; perhaps TRBD2 as D (5 bases). Deletions cut 9 bases from V and 13 bases from J, with 19 bases between. Germline loops: CDR1 SNHLY, CDR2 FYNNEI. The length of the CDR3 is 12 residues.

The gene calls are TRBV2 and TRBJ1-3; D ambiguous. Trimming shortened V by 4 bases and J by 0 bases, and 10 bases separated the two germline ends. The CDR3 has 15 amino acids. Germline loops: CDR1 SNHLY, CDR2 FYNNEI. The CDR3 is CASSGRGPSGNTIYF. In DNA form, the CDR3 reads TGTGCCAGCAGTGGGAGAGGGCCCTCTGGAAACACCATATATTTT.

V and J are TRBV10-3 and TRBJ1-2, with TRBD1 identical over 7 bases. The CDR3 consists of 13 residues. Germline assignment: CDR1 ENHRY and CDR2 SYGVKD. After removal of 6 bases from V and 4 bases from J, the junction contained 5 bases not matched to a gene. CDR3 protein: CAIRSGQSYGYTF. In nucleotides, the CDR3 is TGTGCCATCAGGTCGGGACAGAGCTATGGCTACACCTTC.

V is TRBV5-1 and J is TRBJ2-5, with a weak D call TRBD1 (5 bases). Germline values: CDR1 SGHRS, CDR2 YFSETQ. Between the trimmed V and J ends, which lost 9 bases and 5 bases, there was a span of 11 bases. The CDR3 runs to 11 residues. CDR3 protein: CATSRGETQYF. The CDR3 region has the DNA TGCGCCACTTCTAGGGGTGAGACCCAGTACTTC.

This sequence joins TRBV4-1 and TRBJ1-1; D is possibly TRBD1 (5 bases). V lost 4 bases, J lost 2 bases, and 17 bases lay in between. The CDR3 has 16 amino acids. Per germline, CDR1 MGHRA and CDR2 YSYEKL. CDR3 nucleotides: TGCGCCAGCAGCCCGATGGGAGGGACGGGAAACACTGAAGCTTTCTTT. It codes for CASSPMGGTGNTEAFF.

This rearrangement joins TRBV4-1 to TRBJ1-2, with D hard to call. Trimming pared 2 bases from V and 0 bases from J, leaving 13 bases between. The CDR3 sequence is 16 residues long. CDR1 and CDR2 (germline): MGHRA, YSYEKL. The CDR3 is CASSQPRRGANYGYTF. The CDR3 DNA reads as TGCGCCAGCAGCCAACCCCGGCGCGGGGCTAACTATGGCTACACCTTC.

The sample holds a few counts of this clone. This chain links TRBV28 with TRBJ2-1; 9 bases fit TRBD2. Germline CDR1 and CDR2: MDHEN and SYDVKM. The J segment lost 10 bases and the V segment lost 5 bases, leaving 3 bases of the junction unmatched. The CDR3 is 12 residues long. CDR3 region: CASSHGTSEQFF. Written as DNA, the CDR3 is TGTGCCAGCAGTCATGGGACTAGCGAGCAGTTCTTC.

This clone occurred a few times. The V call is TRBV27, the J call TRBJ1-2, with a tentative D call TRBD1 (6 bases). Trimming stripped 3 bases from V and 6 bases from J, with 14 bases between. The CDR3 has 14 residues. Germline lookup yields CDR1 MNHEY and CDR2 SMNVEV (reference sequence). CDR3 coding DNA: TGTGCCAGCAGTTTTACACAGGGAGCGAATGGCTACACCTTC. Translating gives CASSFTQGANGYTF.

The chain links TRBV19 to TRBJ1-4; D gene ambiguous. The CDR3 has 13 residues. CDR1 and CDR2 from the germline V gene are LNHDA and SQIVND (reference sequence). The V and J ends lost 5 bases and 7 bases respectively, with 11 bases between them. CDR3 amino acids: CASSPRRSEKLFF. The DNA of the CDR3 is TGTGCCAGTAGTCCCAGACGGAGTGAAAAACTGTTTTTT.

The CDR3 region is CASSVDRATQPQHF. The CDR3 DNA sequence: TGTGCCAGCAGCGTGGACAGGGCGACTCAGCCCCAGCATTTT. This chain joins TRBV21-1 and TRBJ1-5; TRBD1, as called in the table, went unchecked against the DNA. TRBV21-1 constitutes a pseudogene. This CDR3 is built from 14 residues.

The rearrangement joins TRBV5-1 to TRBJ2-1, with D tentatively TRBD1 (6 bases). There are 14 residues in the CDR3. V was shortened by 4 bases and J by 4 bases, with 12 bases between the two germline ends. Germline V lookup: CDR1 SGHRS, CDR2 YFSETQ. The CDR3 sequence: CASSPGQPYNEQFF. CDR3 in DNA: TGCGCCAGCAGCCCCGGACAGCCGTACAATGAGCAGTTCTTC.

This clone was recorded once. The chain recombines TRBV5-6 with TRBJ1-2, with 9 nucleotides matching TRBD1. V gave up 5 bases and J gave up 8 bases; unmatched junction bases: 10. Germline V lookup: CDR1 SGHDT, CDR2 YYEEEE. The CDR3 covers 14 residues. This CDR3 is CASRTIGTGKGYTF. DNA of the CDR3: TGTGCCAGCAGAACCATAGGGACAGGGAAAGGCTACACCTTC.

The chain employs TRBV5-1 and TRBJ2-5; a possible D gene is TRBD1 (6 bases). This CDR3 spans 15 amino acids. Germline CDR1 and CDR2: SGHRS and YFSETQ. V shed 4 bases and J shed 3 bases, with 16 bases lying between them. CDR3 bases: TGCGCCAGCAGCCTATGGGCGGACAGCGAAGAGACCCAGTACTTC. Protein: CASSLWADSEETQYF.

This chain uses TRBV5-6 with TRBJ1-2; 7 bases map to TRBD1. V lost 0 bases and J lost 3; bases outside the gene matches: 2. Looked up from germline, CDR1 is SGHDT and CDR2 is YYEEEE. The CDR3 is 14 residues long. CDR3 protein: CASSLDRGHYGYTF. Written as DNA, the CDR3 is TGTGCCAGCAGCTTGGACAGGGGACACTATGGCTACACCTTC.

This clone is a singleton in its sample. The V and J genes are TRBV13 and TRBJ2-7; the D gene is possibly TRBD1 (6 bases). V was trimmed by 1 base and J by 3 bases, leaving 13 bases between them. This CDR3 spans 15 amino acids. The germline CDR1 and CDR2 sequences are PRHDT and FYEKMQ (reference sequence). The CDR3: CASSLVLGHGYEQYF. The CDR3 region has the DNA TGTGCCAGCAGCTTAGTTCTGGGACACGGCTACGAGCAGTACTTC.

The chain joins TRBV19 to TRBJ2-7; 10 bases line up with TRBD1. The CDR3 is 13 amino acids. Per germline, CDR1 LNHDA and CDR2 SQIVND (reference sequence). Unmatched junction bases numbered 4, after V lost 1 base and J lost 10 bases. The CDR3 DNA is TGTGCCAGTAGTATAGCTGGGGACAGGGGCCAGTACTTC. Amino acids: CASSIAGDRGQYF.

The chain uses TRBV27 and TRBJ2-6, with 9 nucleotides matching TRBD1. The CDR3 spans 18 residues. Trimming took 5 bases from V and 0 from J; bases not matched to a gene: 8. CDR1 and CDR2 from the germline V gene are MNHEY and SMNVEV (reference sequence). The CDR3 bases are TGTGCCAGCAGTCTCACGGGACAGGGAGTCTCTGGGGCCAACGTCCTGACTTTC. Translating gives CASSLTGQGVSGANVLTF.

The table lists this clone with a count of one. V gene TRBV7-2 combines with J gene TRBJ1-3; D gene unclear. The germline CDR1 and CDR2 sequences are SGHTA and FQGNSA. CDR3 length: 15 amino acids. The ends were cut back, 1 base at V and 4 bases at J, with 11 bases in the middle. CDR3 bases: TGTGCCAGCAGCTTAGGTGGACTACAGGGAAACACCATATATTTT. It specifies CASSLGGLQGNTIYF.

This sequence joins TRBV4-3 and TRBJ1-2; D is undetermined. V was pared by 1 base and J by 2 bases, with 14 bases between. This CDR3 spans 16 amino acids. Germline CDR1 LGHNA, CDR2 YSLEER. CDR3 sequence reads: CASSQVVALRNYGYTF. In DNA form, the CDR3 reads TGCGCCAGCAGCCAAGTAGTTGCCCTGAGGAACTATGGCTACACCTTC.

V is TRBV10-2 and J is TRBJ2-7; 10 positions agree with TRBD1. This CDR3 contains 14 residues. In germline, CDR1 is WSHSY, CDR2 SAAADI. Trimming took 3 bases from V and 4 from J; bases not matched to a gene: 3. The CDR3 region has the DNA TGCGCCAGCAGTGACAGGGACAGGGGATACGAGCAGTACTTC. Translating gives CASSDRDRGYEQYF.

The chain combines TRBV5-1 with TRBJ2-7; TRBD1 matches at 11 bases. CDR3 length equals 16 residues. The V gene end was trimmed by 4 bases and the J gene end by 3 bases; junction bases not matched to a gene: 9. Germline CDR1 and CDR2: SGHRS and YFSETQ. This CDR3 is CASSPAPGTGGYEQYF. CDR3 sequence (DNA): TGCGCCAGCAGCCCGGCCCCGGGGACAGGGGGCTACGAGCAGTACTTC.

The rearrangement joins TRBV11-2 to TRBJ2-7, with TRBD2 matching 13 bases. Germline lookup yields CDR1 SGHAT and CDR2 FQNNGV. With 4 bases clipped from V and 11 bases from J, the junction kept 11 bases outside the gene matches. The CDR3 spans 15 residues. CDR3 sequence (DNA): TGTGCCAGCAGCTCGGGACTAGCGGGGCCCGAGAGGAAGTACTTC. Encoded protein: CASSSGLAGPERKYF.

Here the CDR3 DNA reads TGTGCCATCAGTGAGTCGCGGGGACAAGAGACCCAGTACTTC. This gives the protein CAISESRGQETQYF. The J gene is TRBJ2-5, the V gene TRBV10-3; D may be TRBD2 (6 bases). This CDR3 comprises 14 residues. Between the trimmed V and J ends, which lost 0 bases and 2 bases, there was a span of 7 bases. Per germline, CDR1 ENHRY and CDR2 SYGVKD.

The genes are TRBV7-8 and TRBJ2-7; maybe TRBD2 (7 bases). CDR1 is SGHVS and CDR2 is FQNEAQ in the germline V gene. V shed 0 bases and J shed 3 bases, with 18 bases lying between them. This CDR3 spans 17 amino acids. The CDR3 region is CASSLASGGINRYEQYF. In nucleotides, the CDR3 is TGTGCCAGCAGCTTAGCGTCGGGGGGCATTAATCGCTACGAGCAGTACTTC.

The gene calls are TRBV6-4 and TRBJ1-4; D gene ambiguous. The CDR3 covers 14 residues. V dropped 2 bases and J dropped 4 bases, with 8 bases sitting between them. From germline, CDR1 is MRHNA and CDR2 SNTAGT. CDR3: CASSDGRDNEKLFF. Here the CDR3 DNA reads TGTGCCAGCAGTGACGGGCGGGATAATGAAAAACTGTTTTTT.

In DNA, the CDR3 is TGTGCCAGCAGTCCCCCCCCAGGGTCCTACAATGAGCAGTTCTTC. Amino acid sequence: CASSPPPGSYNEQFF. This sequence joins TRBV28 and TRBJ2-1; D is perhaps TRBD1 (5 bases). The length of the CDR3 is 15 residues. V lost 5 bases, J lost 1 base, and 12 bases lay in between. CDR1 is MDHEN and CDR2 is SYDVKM in the germline V gene.

The genes are TRBV11-2 and TRBJ1-1; TRBD1 agrees at 8 bases. The CDR3 is 17 amino acids. Germline CDR1 SGHAT, CDR2 FQNNGV. V shed 4 bases and J 6 bases; nucleotides not matched to a gene: 16. CDR3 sequence (DNA): TGTGCCAGCAGCTCTTTATTCCGGACAGGGCGAATCGCTGAAGCTTTCTTT. Its protein product is CASSSLFRTGRIAEAFF. Drawing the rest from reference TRBV11-2 and TRBJ1-1, the complete variable domain is EAGVAQSPRYKIIEKRQSVAFWCNPISGHATLYWYQQILGQGPKLLIQFQNNGVVDDSQLPKDRFSAERLKGVDSTLKIQPAKLEDSAVYLCASSSLFRTGRIAEAFFGQGTRLTVV.

The chain combines TRBV11-3 with TRBJ2-1; tentatively, D is TRBD2 (6 bases). The CDR3 runs to 15 residues. Germline CDR1 reads SGHNT; CDR2 reads YENEEA. With 3 bases removed from V and 0 bases from J, the gap between germline ends came to 9 bases. The CDR3 coding sequence is TGTGCCAGCAGCTTGCGCGGGGCCTCCTACAATGAGCAGTTCTTC. Translation: CASSLRGASYNEQFF.

The V and J genes are TRBV5-1 and TRBJ1-4; a possible D gene is TRBD1 (6 bases). Germline V gene data show CDR1 as SGHRS and CDR2 as YFSETQ. The CDR3 is 15 amino acids. Trimming took off 5 bases at V and 4 bases at J, with 15 bases between the two ends. CDR3 sequence reads: CASSKGTNVNEKLFF. In DNA, the CDR3 is TGCGCCAGCAGTAAGGGGACAAACGTTAATGAAAAACTGTTTTTT.